This TCR beta chain was found in a study of monozygotic twins with cystic fibrosis. The germline CDR1 and CDR2 sequences are ENHRY and SYGVKD. The CDR3 is 15 residues long. V trimming: 3 bases; J trimming: 3 bases; junction bases outside the gene matches: 5. Only one count was recorded for this clone. What it binds is not known. This table comes from immunoSEQ multiplex PCR, and its TCRdb copy is limited to in-frame clones, with some not included. This table has 25,000 to 30,000 clones, around 85% appearing once. Findings and caveats of the study: Unrelated CF individuals shared fewer identical clonotypes than monozygotic CF twins. Median Simpson clonality of approximately 0.0088 suggested naive T cells predominated. Shared CDR3 numbers were not associated with age, concordance or severity.

The sample consisted of blood. This sequence was found in a girl aged 2 to 10 with cystic fibrosis. This rearrangement joins TRBV10-3 to TRBJ1-5; 7 nucleotides agree with TRBD1. Here the CDR3 reads CAISERTGDNQPQHF. The CDR3 DNA follows: TGTGCCATCAGTGAAAGGACAGGTGACAATCAGCCCCAGCATTTT.